These 29 T cell receptor beta chains came from one sample sequenced in a study of cytomegalovirus exposure and HLA in healthy donors. The PCR had 60 Vbeta and 13 Jbeta primers. Clones were read by immunoSEQ multiplex PCR, and TCRdb kept only the in-frame ones, dropping some. The sample gives some 100,000 clones, roughly 70% of which show up once; more than 4.5% is in the top ten. Sequencing was carried out using PBMCs. The receptors were sampled from a woman between 18 and 29 years old in good health and CMV-seropositive.

This clone came up once. The chain uses TRBV29-1 and TRBJ2-7; D is perhaps TRBD2 (6 bases). Germline CDR1 and CDR2: SQVTM and ANQGSEA. This CDR3 region has 13 residues. V lost 6 bases, J lost 2 bases, and 14 bases lay in between. CDR3 in DNA: TGCAGCGTGGCCGGACGGGAGACCTACGAGCAGTACTTC. Its translation: CSVAGRETYEQYF.

The chain links TRBV5-5 to TRBJ2-1; 14 bases match TRBD2. The CDR3 covers 18 residues. With V trimmed by 4 bases and J by 2 bases, 8 bases remained unmatched. Germline lookup yields CDR1 SGHKS and CDR2 YYEKEE (reference sequence). The chain's CDR3 is CASSIGTSGSFPYNEQFF. CDR3 DNA: TGTGCCAGCAGCATCGGGACTAGCGGGAGTTTTCCCTACAATGAGCAGTTCTTC.

J is TRBJ1-1 and V is TRBV5-1; TRBD1 might be the D (5 bases). From germline, CDR1 is SGHRS and CDR2 YFSETQ. This CDR3 is built from 13 residues. Trimming cost V 4 bases and J 3 bases, with 10 bases left between them. As DNA, the CDR3 is TGCGCCAGCAGCCGGGGGGGGGACACTGAAGCTTTCTTT. Residues: CASSRGGDTEAFF.

The chain employs TRBV6-5 and TRBJ1-1; D possibly corresponds to TRBD1 (5 bases). Looked up from germline, CDR1 is MNHEY and CDR2 is SVGAGI. The V gene lost 0 bases and the J gene lost 8 bases, with 10 bases spanning the gap. This CDR3 is 13 amino acids long. The CDR3 region has the DNA TGTGCCAGCAGTTACTCGGCAGGGCTGGAAGCTTTCTTT. It encodes CASSYSAGLEAFF.

This chain links TRBV30 with TRBJ2-3; TRBD2 matches at 10 bases. Germline V gives CDR1 GTSNPN, CDR2 SVGIG (reference sequence). V lost 4 bases, J lost 8 bases, and 15 bases stayed unmatched. This CDR3 region has 16 residues. The CDR3 reads CAWTPQAGGVLRTQYF. The CDR3 DNA sequence: TGTGCCTGGACGCCCCAAGCGGGAGGGGTATTGCGTACGCAGTATTTT.

This rearrangement joins TRBV28 to TRBJ2-7, with a tentative D call TRBD1 (5 bases). The germline V and J ends were trimmed by 2 bases and 4 bases, with 12 bases remaining between them. The V gene's germline CDR1 is MDHEN and CDR2 SYDVKM. CDR3 size: 14 residues. The CDR3 bases are TGTGCCAGCAGTTTAGGGTCACAGGCGTACGAGCAGTACTTC. Translating it yields CASSLGSQAYEQYF.

This clone was seen just once. This CDR3 is CASSFTPRQPQHF. The CDR3 DNA reads as TGTGCCAGCAGTTTTACGCCCAGGCAGCCCCAGCATTTT. The rearrangement links TRBV27 to TRBJ1-5; the D is unclear. The germline V gene has CDR1 MNHEY and CDR2 SMNVEV (reference sequence). The ends were cut back, 3 bases at V and 7 bases at J, with 10 bases in the middle. The CDR3 spans 13 residues.

This clone was picked up a small number of times. The chain has TRBV6-5 and TRBJ1-5; a possible D gene is TRBD1 (6 bases). The V and J ends lost 6 bases and 2 bases respectively, with 11 bases between them. The CDR3 length is 14 residues. From germline, CDR1 is MNHEY and CDR2 SVGAGI. The CDR3 protein is CASRGGGGNQPQHF. CDR3 sequence (DNA): TGTGCCAGCAGAGGGGGGGGTGGCAATCAGCCCCAGCATTTT.

The chain employs TRBV4-1 and TRBJ2-1, with TRBD1 matching 7 bases. The CDR3 totals 14 residues. The germline CDR1 and CDR2 sequences are MGHRA and YSYEKL. J gave up 6 bases and V 1 base, and 3 bases lay outside the gene matches. The CDR3 nucleotides are TGCGCCAGCAGCCAAGGACAGGGTTCCAATGAGCAGTTCTTC. Its translation is CASSQGQGSNEQFF.

This clone occurred a few times. This rearrangement joins TRBV25-1 to TRBJ1-4; no firm D call. The CDR3 has 11 amino acids. Germline V lookup: CDR1 MGHDK, CDR2 SYGVNS. V lost 4 bases and J lost 8, with 5 bases in between. The CDR3 here is CASSVGEKLFF. The CDR3 DNA reads as TGTGCCAGCAGTGTGGGCGAAAAACTGTTTTTT.

The CDR3 DNA reads as TGTGCCAGTAGTATAGCAGAGGGGGACTCCTACGAGCAGTACTTC. It encodes CASSIAEGDSYEQYF. J is TRBJ2-7 and V is TRBV19; D may be TRBD1 (6 bases). The CDR3 is 15 amino acids. Germline CDR1 is LNHDA and CDR2 is SQIVND (reference sequence). Deletions cut 1 base from V and 0 bases from J, with 10 bases between.

The chain couples TRBV7-6 to TRBJ2-1; D might be TRBD2 (5 bases). The CDR3 has 16 amino acids. V was trimmed by 0 bases and J by 0 bases, leaving 9 bases between them. Looked up from germline, CDR1 is SGHVS and CDR2 is FNYEAQ. The CDR3 here is CASSLATGSSYNEQFF. The CDR3 region has the DNA TGTGCCAGCAGCTTAGCTACTGGGAGCTCCTACAATGAGCAGTTCTTC.

This clone was recorded only once. The rearrangement joins TRBV5-4 to TRBJ2-1; 10 nucleotides match TRBD2. Germline lookup yields CDR1 SGHNT and CDR2 YYREEE (reference sequence). The CDR3 has 15 amino acids. With V trimmed by 0 bases and J by 3 bases, 0 bases remained unmatched. The CDR3 is CASSLEREGYNEQFF. CDR3 DNA sequence: TGTGCCAGCAGCTTGGAGCGGGAGGGCTACAATGAGCAGTTCTTC.

The chain couples TRBV9 to TRBJ2-7; 7 bases are shared with TRBD1. The CDR3 runs to 14 residues. CDR1 and CDR2 (germline): SGDLS, YYNGEE. V trimming: 3 bases; J trimming: 3 bases; junction bases outside the gene matches: 6. CDR3 sequence (DNA): TGTGCCAGCAGCGATTCCCCAGGGGGCTACGAGCAGTACTTC. This codes for CASSDSPGGYEQYF.

The chain couples TRBV27 to TRBJ2-1, with TRBD1 matching over 8 bases. The CDR3 loop spans 18 amino acids. CDR1 is MNHEY and CDR2 is SMNVEV in the germline V gene (reference sequence). With 10 bases clipped from V and 6 bases from J, the junction kept 23 bases outside the gene matches. The CDR3 nucleotides are TGTGCCAAATCCAACGCAAGGGGGCGACAGGGGTTGGGCAATGAGCAGTTCTTC. Its protein is CAKSNARGRQGLGNEQFF.

This sequence joins TRBV7-9 and TRBJ2-7; a possible D gene is TRBD2 (5 bases). Germline assignment: CDR1 SEHNR and CDR2 FQNEAQ (reference sequence). This CDR3 region has 15 residues. V was pared by 1 base and J by 1 base, with 11 bases between. CDR3 coding DNA: TGTGCCAGCAGCTTAGTTCTAGCCGATTCCTACGAGCAGTACTTC. It specifies CASSLVLADSYEQYF. Full variable domain (rest looked up from reference TRBV7-9 and TRBJ2-7): DTGVSQNPRHKITKRGQNVTFRCDPISEHNRLYWYRQTLGQGPEFLTYFQNEAQLEKSRLLSDRFSAERPKGSFSTLEIQRTEQGDSAMYLCASSLVLADSYEQYFGPGTRLTVT.

The chain links TRBV2 to TRBJ2-5; D unresolved. V lost 6 bases and J 1 base, leaving 12 bases between the germline ends. Germline loops: CDR1 SNHLY, CDR2 FYNNEI. CDR3 length: 14 amino acids. CDR3 DNA: TGTGCCAGCAGCCCTGGAGTTACCCAAGAGACCCAGTACTTC. It translates to CASSPGVTQETQYF.

This chain joins TRBV28 and TRBJ1-1, with a possible D match to TRBD1 (5 bases). The germline gives CDR1 MDHEN, CDR2 SYDVKM. V was clipped by 6 bases and J by 3 bases, with 11 bases between them. The CDR3 contains 13 residues. The CDR3 loop reads CASRGPTYTEAFF. CDR3 DNA sequence: TGTGCCAGCAGGGGGCCTACGTACACTGAAGCTTTCTTT.

This clone occurred a few times. The gene calls are TRBV6-5 and TRBJ2-7; 7 bases map to TRBD1. Germline values: CDR1 MNHEY, CDR2 SVGAGI. CDR3 length: 14 residues. V dropped 2 bases and J dropped 5; count of bases not matched to a gene: 6. CDR3 sequence reads: CASSYDRVGHEQYF. The CDR3 region has the DNA TGTGCCAGCAGTTACGACAGGGTAGGGCACGAGCAGTACTTC.

The chain carries TRBV13 and TRBJ1-3, with a tentative D call TRBD1 (5 bases). V was shortened by 5 bases and J by 4 bases, with 12 bases between the two germline ends. Germline V gene sequence: CDR1 PRHDT, CDR2 FYEKMQ (reference sequence). The CDR3 spans 14 residues. CDR3 nucleotides: TGTGCCAGCAGCCAGACAGAGGCAGGAAACACCATATATTTT. This sequence encodes CASSQTEAGNTIYF.

V and J are TRBV25-1 and TRBJ1-4; tentatively, D is TRBD1 (5 bases). The germline V gene has CDR1 MGHDK and CDR2 SYGVNS. This CDR3 has 15 amino acids. With 3 bases removed from V and 6 bases from J, the gap between germline ends came to 14 bases. CDR3 in DNA: TGTGCCAGCAGTGACTGGGGGGATCCGGATGAAAAACTGTTTTTT. This codes for CASSDWGDPDEKLFF.

This sequence joins TRBV6-5 and TRBJ2-5, with D possibly matching TRBD2 (6 bases). Trimming left V 2 bases short and J 4 bases short, with 8 bases between. There are 13 residues in the CDR3. Germline V gives CDR1 MNHEY, CDR2 SVGAGI. CDR3 DNA sequence: TGTGCCAGCAGTTACCAAGCGGGAGAGACCCAGTACTTC. Translation: CASSYQAGETQYF.

V gene TRBV7-2 combines with J gene TRBJ2-7, with 7 positions matching TRBD2. The CDR3 is 16 residues long. The germline V gene has CDR1 SGHTA and CDR2 FQGNSA. With V trimmed by 1 base and J by 3 bases, 9 bases remained unmatched. CDR3 loop: CASSLVGSGGHYEQYF. The CDR3 DNA reads TGTGCCAGCAGCTTAGTCGGGTCGGGGGGTCACTACGAGCAGTACTTC.

The chain is built from TRBV4-3 and TRBJ2-2; D is possibly TRBD1 (8 bases). The CDR3 totals 14 residues. V dropped 2 bases and J dropped 6 bases, with 10 bases sitting between them. In germline, CDR1 is LGHNA, CDR2 YSLEER. The CDR3 coding sequence is TGCGCCAGCAGCCAAACAGGGGGGGCCGGGGAGCTGTTTTTT. Translating gives CASSQTGGAGELFF.

The gene calls are TRBV5-5 and TRBJ2-6; 7 positions agree with TRBD1. Trimming cost V 4 bases and J 0 bases; bases outside gene matches: 7. CDR3 size: 17 residues. Germline values: CDR1 SGHKS, CDR2 YYEKEE (reference sequence). The chain's CDR3 is CASSIGTAASGANVLTF. The CDR3 nucleotides read TGTGCCAGCAGCATCGGGACAGCAGCCTCTGGGGCCAACGTCCTGACTTTC.

The V gene is TRBV19, the J gene TRBJ1-1; 10 nucleotides agree with TRBD1. Germline lookup yields CDR1 LNHDA and CDR2 SQIVND (reference sequence). V shed 6 bases, J shed 0 bases, and the junction held 13 bases outside the gene matches. CDR3 length equals 18 residues. The CDR3 spells CASSPTPRQGAMNTEAFF. The CDR3 DNA sequence: TGTGCCAGTAGCCCCACCCCTAGACAGGGGGCTATGAACACTGAAGCTTTCTTT.

There are a few counts of this clone. The chain has TRBV4-3 and TRBJ2-7, with 9 positions matching TRBD2. Germline CDR1 and CDR2: LGHNA and YSLEER. The J segment lost 2 bases and the V segment lost 0 bases, leaving 11 bases of the junction unmatched. The CDR3 totals 18 residues. The CDR3 loop is CASSQDFSWGLATYEQYF. DNA of the CDR3: TGCGCCAGCAGCCAAGATTTCTCCTGGGGACTAGCAACCTACGAGCAGTACTTC.

V gene TRBV5-1 combines with J gene TRBJ2-1; 11 positions match TRBD2. The CDR3 runs to 15 residues. Germline trimming cut 6 bases from V and 5 bases from J; bases unmatched to any gene: 7. Per germline, CDR1 SGHRS and CDR2 YFSETQ. Here the CDR3 reads CASTKTSGSDNEQFF. The CDR3 bases are TGCGCCAGCACTAAAACTAGCGGGAGTGACAATGAGCAGTTCTTC.

The chain links TRBV28 to TRBJ2-3; 8 bases line up with TRBD1. Germline V lookup: CDR1 MDHEN, CDR2 SYDVKM. V shed 7 bases, J shed 0 bases, and the junction held 6 bases outside the gene matches. This CDR3 region has 15 residues. DNA for the CDR3: TGTGCCAGCACCGACCAGGGGGCGAGCACAGATACGCAGTATTTT. This gives the protein CASTDQGASTDTQYF.